This T cell receptor beta chain emerged from a study of blood T cell repertoires in COVID-19. Study as a whole: Sources were T cells, B-cell-depleted T cells, or PBMCs; the material itself was cDNA or gDNA.

TCRdb keeps only in-frame clones here, not all; method: immunoSEQ multiplex PCR. Of 450,000 to 500,000 clones in the sample, 75% to 90% were seen once. The CDR3 extends over 15 amino acids. Germline CDR1 GTSNPN, CDR2 SVGIG (reference sequence). The V gene lost 1 base and the J gene lost 0 bases, with 10 bases spanning the gap. The study drew participants aged roughly 18 to 95 years from about two dozen US areas. Recovered participants had two consecutive negative NP/OP PCR tests, healthcare professional clearance, or symptom resolution. The sequence was collected from a woman younger than 30 who had recovered from COVID-19. The J gene is TRBJ2-1, the V gene TRBV30, with D hard to call. Specimen: PBMCs or T cells enriched from blood (not recorded which). CDR3 nucleotide sequence: TGTGCCTGGAGTGCCCCCCGGAGCTCCTACAATGAGCAGTTCTTC. Its protein product is CAWSAPRSSYNEQFF.